The source of this T cell receptor (beta chain) is a study of blood T cell repertoires in COVID-19. Across the study: Some COVID-19 samples were acute and others convalescent; all came from the United States, Italy and Spain. T cells, B-cell-depleted T cells, or PBMCs provided the cDNA or gDNA that served as material.

In the source study's methods: Amplified reference gene primers provided the basis for estimating nucleated cell counts. Here immunoSEQ multiplex PCR was the method, and the copy in TCRdb shows in-frame clones only, minus some. The V and J calls and clone size were taken over from that table, and D and trimming were inferred from the DNA. This table holds roughly 120,000 clones, about 87% found once. This receptor was obtained from a woman aged 45 to 65 with acute or convalescent COVID-19. Input material: peripheral blood.

The CDR3 DNA reads TGTGCCAGTAGTATTGGTACAACCCCCGGGGGAGGCACTGAAGCTTTCTTT. Translation gives CASSIGTTPGGGTEAFF. The rearrangement joins TRBV19 to TRBJ1-1; possible D gene TRBD1, 5 bases. V gave up 3 bases and J gave up 4 bases, with 21 bases separating them. Germline-derived CDR1 and CDR2 are LNHDA and SQIVND (reference sequence). CDR3 size: 17 residues.